This is a list of T cell receptor beta chains from one sample in a study of T cell responses to AZD1222 COVID-19 vaccine. This table comes from immunoSEQ multiplex PCR, and its TCRdb copy is limited to in-frame clones, with some not included. The sample lists about 110,000 clones; about 87% were seen once. The material was peripheral blood, obtained on day 0 of AZD1222 vaccination. These receptors came from an adult in good health. Each CDR3 is given with its conserved first and last residue. D genes are given only for firm matches. Only part of the rows carry a size: once, few, many, or a class if the clone is expanded.

V	D	size	J	CDR3	DNA
TRBV4-1	NA	NA	TRBJ1-5	CASSQGGSNQPQHF	TGCGCCAGCAGCCAAGGGGGTAGCAATCAGCCCCAGCATTTT
TRBV5-6	NA	NA	TRBJ1-2	CASSLSTYGYTF	TGTGCCAGCAGCTTGTCCACCTATGGCTACACCTTC
TRBV6-5	TRBD1	NA	TRBJ1-1	CASSYSRGLNTEAFF	TGTGCCAGCAGTTACTCCAGGGGGCTGAACACTGAAGCTTTCTTT
TRBV18	TRBD1	NA	TRBJ2-7	CASSRTGQTYEQYF	TGTGCCAGCTCTCGGACAGGTCAAACCTACGAGCAGTACTTC
TRBV29-1	NA	NA	TRBJ2-2	CSVDLGGPDAGELFF	TGCAGCGTTGATTTGGGGGGACCGGACGCCGGGGAGCTGTTTTTT
TRBV21-1	NA	NA	TRBJ1-2	CASSSGQDSSGYTF	TGTGCCAGCAGCAGTGGACAGGACTCCTCTGGCTACACCTTC
TRBV18	TRBD1	NA	TRBJ1-2	CASSTAGGQGYTF	TGTGCCAGCTCAACAGCAGGGGGCCAAGGCTACACCTTC
TRBV5-4	NA	NA	TRBJ2-6	CASSPTQEGANVLTF	TGTGCCAGCAGCCCAACCCAGGAAGGGGCCAACGTCCTGACTTTC
TRBV7-6	NA	medium-sized	TRBJ2-5	CASSSRPGARETQYF	TGTGCCAGCAGCTCCCGTCCGGGGGCGCGGGAGACCCAGTACTTC
TRBV5-6	NA	NA	TRBJ1-4	CASSLRSGDEKLFF	TGTGCCAGCAGCTTGCGCAGTGGAGATGAAAAACTGTTTTTT
TRBV7-2	NA	NA	TRBJ2-3	CASSLAEGPADTQYF	TGTGCCAGCAGCTTAGCGGAGGGCCCCGCAGATACGCAGTATTTT
TRBV10-3	NA	few	TRBJ1-2	CAISPVGIYGYTF	TGTGCCATCAGCCCCGTGGGGATTTATGGCTACACCTTC
TRBV15	NA	NA	TRBJ1-4	CATSRDRAENEKLFF	TGTGCCACCAGCAGAGATCGGGCAGAGAATGAAAAACTGTTTTTT
TRBV24-1	NA	NA	TRBJ1-2	CASLGVGYGYTF	TGTGCCAGCCTTGGGGTGGGCTATGGCTACACCTTC
TRBV7-9	TRBD1	few	TRBJ1-2	CASSTRTGDGNYGYTF	TGTGCCAGCAGCACCCGGACAGGGGATGGTAACTATGGCTACACCTTC
TRBV29-1	NA	once	TRBJ2-3	CSVRTTGRAWDTQYF	TGCAGCGTTAGGACTACCGGGAGAGCCTGGGATACGCAGTATTTT
TRBV11-2	TRBD2	NA	TRBJ2-5	CASSPLRGRAPETQYF	TGTGCCAGCAGCCCCCTTCGAGGGAGGGCTCCAGAGACCCAGTACTTC
TRBV2	NA	NA	TRBJ1-2	CASSEEPWVSYTF	TGTGCCAGCAGTGAAGAACCATGGGTGAGCTACACCTTC
TRBV6-5	TRBD1	once	TRBJ1-5	CASRPWDSRKPQHF	TGTGCCAGCAGACCTTGGGACAGCCGGAAGCCCCAGCATTTT
TRBV10-2	NA	NA	TRBJ1-3	CASSPHTQSSGNTIYF	TGCGCCAGCAGCCCCCACACCCAGAGCTCTGGAAACACCATATATTTT
TRBV5-6	NA	NA	TRBJ1-5	CASSSHGGALWPQHF	TGTGCCAGCAGCTCCCACGGAGGGGCCCTTTGGCCCCAGCATTTT
TRBV25-1	TRBD2	NA	TRBJ2-1	CASSVLAVDNEQFF	TGTGCCAGCAGTGTTCTAGCGGTAGACAATGAGCAGTTCTTC
TRBV19	NA	NA	TRBJ2-4	CASSIRYDGSKNIQYF	TGTGCCAGTAGTATAAGATATGACGGGTCCAAAAACATTCAGTACTTC